Presented here are 24 T cell receptor beta chains from one specimen sequenced in a study of T-cell reconstitution after alpha-beta-depleted transplantation in children. Construction of the TCRbeta library involved unique molecular identifiers. One entry per CDR3 protein, called by TCRdb with MiXCR from the PCR reads. The data hold a few hundred thousand distinct CDR3 sequences, with approximately 10% observed a single time. The source material was PBMCs from the stem cell graft donor, sampled from the stem cell graft. The source is a human donor who donated a stem cell graft to a child with acute lymphoblastic leukemia.

This chain uses TRBV18 with TRBJ2-3; D remains unclear. The CDR3 contains 13 residues. The germline V gene encodes CDR1 KGHSH and CDR2 LQKENI. The V and J ends lost 1 base and 0 bases respectively, with 2 bases between them. CDR3 region: CASSPQSTDTQYF. CDR3 sequence (DNA): TGTGCCAGCTCACCACAGAGCACAGATACGCAGTATTTT.

This clonotype was detected only a few times. V usage is TRBV11-2 and J usage is TRBJ2-5, with 9 bases lining up with TRBD2. Germline V gives CDR1 SGHAT, CDR2 FQNNGV. The junction had 12 bases not matched to a gene; V was cut back by 1 base and J by 3 bases. The CDR3 runs 18 residues. The CDR3, as DNA: TGTGCCAGCAGCTTAGGTCCAGGGCGGGGGGGACGAGAAGAGACCCAGTACTTC. The encoded protein is CASSLGPGRGGREETQYF.

The gene calls are TRBV20-1 and TRBJ1-2; 11 bases match TRBD1. V was clipped by 5 bases and J by 6 bases; unmatched bases: 11. Germline CDR1 is DFQATT and CDR2 is SNEGSKA (reference sequence). This CDR3 contains 15 residues. CDR3 DNA sequence: TGCAGTGCTGGGGGGGACAGGGGGAGATCCCATGGCTACACCTTC. This encodes CSAGGDRGRSHGYTF.

The rearrangement uses TRBV11-2 and TRBJ1-1; D is perhaps TRBD1 (6 bases). CDR3 size: 15 residues. Germline CDR1 and CDR2: SGHAT and FQNNGV. V was clipped by 1 base and J by 0 bases, with 9 bases between them. CDR3 region: CASSLGQVMNTEAFF. In DNA, the CDR3 is TGTGCCAGCAGCTTAGGACAGGTGATGAACACTGAAGCTTTCTTT.

The rearrangement uses TRBV27 and TRBJ2-7; 9 bases are shared with TRBD1. The ends lost 6 bases at V and 3 bases at J; junction bases unmatched: 6. The CDR3 contains 14 residues. Germline V gene sequence: CDR1 MNHEY, CDR2 SMNVEV (reference sequence). DNA of the CDR3: TGTGCCAGCAGCACCGGGACAGGGCTCTACGAGCAGTACTTC. This codes for CASSTGTGLYEQYF.

This clonotype was observed at least ten times. This sequence joins TRBV12-3 or TRBV12-4 and TRBJ2-1; D not certain. V lost 3 bases to trimming and J lost 7 bases, with 13 bases between them. The CDR3 runs to 14 residues. The CDR3 coding sequence is TGTGCCAGCAGTTTCGCGATAGTGCGGAATGAGCAGTTCTTC. As protein: CASSFAIVRNEQFF.

This clonotype was found a few times. The rearrangement uses TRBV6-1 and TRBJ2-1, with D tentatively TRBD1 (5 bases). The CDR3 extends over 16 amino acids. Trimming left V 6 bases short and J 1 base short, with 16 bases between. Looked up from germline, CDR1 is MNHNS and CDR2 is SASEGT. The CDR3 DNA reads TGTGCCAGCAGGGGATTAGGGGTAGGGTCCTACAATGAGCAGTTCTTC. Its translation is CASRGLGVGSYNEQFF.

V usage is TRBV29-1 and J usage is TRBJ2-7; 7 bases map to TRBD1. CDR3 size: 15 residues. The trim removed 5 bases at V and 1 base at J, leaving 11 bases unmatched. CDR1 and CDR2 from the germline V gene are SQVTM and ANQGSEA. The CDR3 is CSVTTFVTGSYEQYF. The CDR3 DNA reads TGCAGCGTTACAACCTTTGTGACAGGGTCCTACGAGCAGTACTTC.

This clonotype was counted at least ten times. V and J are TRBV5-1 and TRBJ1-1, with 8 bases lining up with TRBD1. Per germline, CDR1 SGHRS and CDR2 YFSETQ. V trimming: 0 bases; J trimming: 4 bases; junction bases outside the gene matches: 5. CDR3 length equals 15 residues. CDR3 DNA sequence: TGCGCCAGCAGCTTGGAATCAGGGGGCCTCACTGAAGCTTTCTTT. This encodes CASSLESGGLTEAFF.

This clonotype is medium-sized. The chain carries TRBV7-2 and TRBJ2-5; no reliable D call. From germline, CDR1 is SGHTA and CDR2 FQGNSA. V was trimmed by 1 base and J by 1 base, leaving 13 bases between them. The CDR3 runs 16 residues. CDR3 DNA: TGTGCCAGCAGCTTAGGCGGACCTCCTACCCAAGAGACCCAGTACTTC. This gives the protein CASSLGGPPTQETQYF.

This clonotype was observed many times. The V and J genes are TRBV12-3 or TRBV12-4 and TRBJ1-1; the match to TRBD1 covers 7 bases. CDR3 length: 14 amino acids. The V and J ends lost 7 bases and 0 bases, in that order; junction bases with no gene match: 5. The CDR3 loop reads CASTSGQMNTEAFF. CDR3 nucleotide sequence: TGTGCCAGCACCTCGGGACAGATGAACACTGAAGCTTTCTTT.

A note on this clonotype: The conserved final phenylalanine or tryptophan is absent from the CDR3, which likely points to a read error. The gene calls are TRBV19 and TRBJ1-1; D gene uncertain. V was shortened by 4 bases and J by 1 base, with 1 base between the two germline ends. Germline-derived CDR1 and CDR2 are LNHDA and SQIVND (reference sequence). This CDR3 comprises 11 residues. Written as DNA, the CDR3 is TGTGCCAGTAGTAGGAACACTGAAGCTTTCGTT. Its protein product is CASSRNTEAFV.

V is TRBV15 and J is TRBJ2-3; the D gene is possibly TRBD2 (6 bases). This CDR3 has 13 residues. CDR1 is LNHNV and CDR2 is YYDKDF in the germline V gene (reference sequence). The V end lost 4 bases, the J end lost 4 bases, and 9 bases lay between the germline ends. The CDR3 region has the DNA TGTGCCACCAGCACCTGGGGGGCAGATACGCAGTATTTT. Translated, it gives CATSTWGADTQYF. The complete variable domain, with remaining parts taken from reference TRBV15 and TRBJ2-3, reads DAMVIQNPRYQVTQFGKPVTLSCSQTLNHNVMYWYQQKSSQAPKLLFHYYDKDFNNEADTPDNFQSRRPNTSFCFLDIRSPGLGDTAMYLCATSTWGADTQYFGPGTRLTVL.

This clonotype was seen ten or more times. The genes are TRBV6-1 and TRBJ2-2, with a weak D call TRBD2 (5 bases). The germline gives CDR1 MNHNS, CDR2 SASEGT. Trimming removed 6 bases from V and 4 bases from J, with 12 bases in between. The CDR3 sequence is 14 residues long. CDR3 amino acids: CASRGIEGTGELFF. The CDR3 DNA sequence: TGTGCCAGCAGGGGAATTGAGGGCACCGGGGAGCTGTTTTTT.

The chain carries TRBV5-5 and TRBJ2-1; 10 bases align to TRBD2. Per germline, CDR1 SGHKS and CDR2 YYEKEE (reference sequence). The trim removed 4 bases at V and 6 bases at J, leaving 13 bases unmatched. CDR3 size: 17 residues. The CDR3 sequence is CASSLSPGLATSNEQFF. DNA of the CDR3: TGTGCCAGCAGCCTCAGTCCGGGACTAGCGACCTCCAATGAGCAGTTCTTC.

The V gene is TRBV10-2, the J gene TRBJ1-1; D is perhaps TRBD1 (5 bases). V shed 3 bases and J shed 3 bases, with 5 bases lying between them. This CDR3 is built from 12 residues. Germline V gene lookup returns CDR1 WSHSY and CDR2 SAAADI. The CDR3 loop is CASSEQDTEAFF. The DNA for the CDR3 is TGCGCCAGCAGTGAACAGGACACTGAAGCTTTCTTT.

This clonotype was seen at least ten times. The J gene is TRBJ2-7, the V gene TRBV5-1, with D possibly being TRBD1 (6 bases). With 4 bases removed from V and 4 bases from J, the gap between germline ends came to 12 bases. Germline CDR1 reads SGHRS; CDR2 reads YFSETQ. This CDR3 region has 13 residues. The CDR3 nucleotides read TGCGCCAGCAGCACCGGACAGCTTTACGAGCAGTACTTC. It is translated as CASSTGQLYEQYF.

This clonotype was picked up a small number of times. V gene TRBV6-4 combines with J gene TRBJ1-1; D unresolved. CDR1 MRHNA and CDR2 SNTAGT come from the germline V gene. V lost 0 bases, J lost 0 bases, and 5 bases lay in between. The CDR3 is 14 residues long. This CDR3 is CASSDSRLNTEAFF. The DNA of the CDR3 is TGTGCCAGCAGTGACTCCAGGTTGAACACTGAAGCTTTCTTT.

This clonotype was found many times. The gene calls are TRBV20-1 and TRBJ1-3; TRBD1 is a possible D gene (5 bases). The V gene's germline CDR1 is DFQATT and CDR2 SNEGSKA (reference sequence). The CDR3 is 14 residues long. Trimming pared 5 bases from V and 3 bases from J, leaving 14 bases between. As DNA, the CDR3 is TGCAGTGCTGGCAGTGGGGGTCTTGGAAACACCATATATTTT. Protein sequence: CSAGSGGLGNTIYF.

The chain has TRBV25-1 and TRBJ2-7; D unresolved. Germline lookup yields CDR1 MGHDK and CDR2 SYGVNS. The germline V and J ends were trimmed by 4 bases and 0 bases, with 1 base remaining between them. The CDR3 contains 11 residues. The CDR3 region is CASSVSYEQYF. DNA of the CDR3: TGTGCCAGCAGTGTCTCCTACGAGCAGTACTTC.

This clonotype was counted at least ten times. The J gene is TRBJ1-3, the V gene TRBV7-2; TRBD1 matches at 7 bases. V dropped 5 bases and J dropped 3; count of bases not matched to a gene: 4. Per germline, CDR1 SGHTA and CDR2 FQGNSA. CDR3 length: 14 amino acids. CDR3 loop: CASSQGTDGNTIYF. CDR3 bases: TGTGCCAGCAGCCAGGGGACAGATGGAAACACCATATATTTT.

This clonotype was detected ten times or more. This rearrangement joins TRBV5-1 to TRBJ2-3, with D unclear. V was shortened by 3 bases and J by 0 bases, with 5 bases between the two germline ends. CDR1 is SGHRS and CDR2 is YFSETQ in the germline V gene. This CDR3 has 13 amino acids. CDR3 residues: CASSSESTDTQYF. The CDR3 bases are TGCGCCAGCAGCTCGGAAAGCACAGATACGCAGTATTTT.

At least ten counts were recorded for this clonotype. V usage is TRBV5-4 and J usage is TRBJ1-4; TRBD1 matches 8 bases. The CDR3 has 14 residues. J lost 3 bases, V lost 4 bases, and 2 bases had no gene match. In germline, CDR1 is SGHNT, CDR2 YYREEE (reference sequence). The CDR3 sequence: CASSEQGANEKLFF. The CDR3 DNA follows: TGTGCCAGCAGCGAACAGGGGGCTAATGAAAAACTGTTTTTT. Full variable domain (outside the CDR3, taken from reference TRBV5-4 and TRBJ1-4): ETGVTQSPTHLIKTRGQQVTLRCSSQSGHNTVSWYQQALGQGPQFIFQYYREEENGRGNFPPRFSGLQFPNYSSELNVNALELDDSALYLCASSEQGANEKLFFGSGTQLSVL.

This clonotype was seen only a few times. V and J are TRBV6-4 and TRBJ2-3; D unclear. V was shortened by 9 bases and J by 3 bases, with 19 bases between the two germline ends. Looked up from germline, CDR1 is MRHNA and CDR2 is SNTAGT. CDR3 length equals 15 residues. The CDR3 is CARIPRVKRTDTQYF. CDR3 DNA: TGTGCCAGGATACCTAGGGTTAAAAGGACAGATACGCAGTATTTT.